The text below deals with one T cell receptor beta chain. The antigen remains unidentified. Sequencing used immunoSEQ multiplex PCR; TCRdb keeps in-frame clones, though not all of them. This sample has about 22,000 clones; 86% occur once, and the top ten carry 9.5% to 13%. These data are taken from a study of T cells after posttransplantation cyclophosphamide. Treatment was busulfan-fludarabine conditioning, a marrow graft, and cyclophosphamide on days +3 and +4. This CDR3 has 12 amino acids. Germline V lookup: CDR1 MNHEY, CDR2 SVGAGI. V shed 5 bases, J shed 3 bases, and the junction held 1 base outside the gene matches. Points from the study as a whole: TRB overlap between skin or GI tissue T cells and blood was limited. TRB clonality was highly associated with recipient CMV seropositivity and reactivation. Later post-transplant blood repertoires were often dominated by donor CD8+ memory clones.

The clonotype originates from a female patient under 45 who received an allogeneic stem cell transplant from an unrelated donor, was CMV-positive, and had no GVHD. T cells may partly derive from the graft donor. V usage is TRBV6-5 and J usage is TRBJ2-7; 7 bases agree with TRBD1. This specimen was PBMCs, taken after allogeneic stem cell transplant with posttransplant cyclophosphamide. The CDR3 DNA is TGTGCCAGCAGTGGGGACAGCTACGAGCAGTACTTC. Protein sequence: CASSGDSYEQYF.